Below, 3 T cell receptor beta chains from the same sample are listed, as sequenced in a study of cytomegalovirus exposure and HLA in healthy donors. The PCR was carried out with 60 Vbeta primers and 13 Jbeta primers. The protocol was immunoSEQ multiplex PCR, while the TCRdb copy is restricted to in-frame clones and leaves out a portion. The repertoire holds approximately 72,000 clones, with 60% to 75% as singletons. Sequencing was performed on PBMCs. Receptors were obtained from a man between 35 and 55 years old in good health and CMV-seropositive.

This clone was found a few times. The chain uses TRBV11-3 and TRBJ2-4, with 7 bases aligning to TRBD1. The CDR3 is made up of 17 amino acids. Germline V gene data show CDR1 as SGHNT and CDR2 as YENEEA. Losses at the gene ends were 6 bases for V and 1 base for J; bases not matched to a gene: 12. CDR3 DNA sequence: TGTGCCAGCAGTTCTATTCGACAGGGAACGGCCAAAAACATTCAGTACTTC. Its translation is CASSSIRQGTAKNIQYF.

This sequence joins TRBV5-1 and TRBJ2-3, with 9 nucleotides matching TRBD2. Germline V gene data show CDR1 as SGHRS and CDR2 as YFSETQ. The CDR3 totals 17 residues. Trimming took 4 bases from V and 3 from J; bases not matched to a gene: 12. CDR3 nucleotides: TGCGCCAGCAGCCCCTCTCTTAGCGGGGGTGTAACAGATACGCAGTATTTT. Translation: CASSPSLSGGVTDTQYF.

CDR3 loop: CASSPNGGVYGYTF. The CDR3 nucleotides read TGTGCCAGCAGCCCGAATGGGGGGGTTTATGGCTACACCTTC. The J gene is TRBJ1-2, the V gene TRBV6-5; D perhaps matches TRBD1 (5 bases). This CDR3 has 14 residues. V was clipped by 6 bases and J by 5 bases, with 16 bases between them. Germline assignment: CDR1 MNHEY and CDR2 SVGAGI.